A selection of T cell receptor beta chains follows, all from one sample in a study of T cell responses to AZD1222 COVID-19 vaccine. Generated by immunoSEQ multiplex PCR, the TCRdb table keeps only in-frame clones and is missing some. This table holds about 150,000 clones, roughly 86% found once. The sequencing here drew on peripheral blood, taken 28 days after the second AZD1222 dose. The receptors derive from an adult who received the AZD1222 COVID-19 vaccine. The CDR3 runs from the conserved cysteine through the conserved F or W. Each record gives: D gene, J gene, clone size, V gene, CDR3 protein, CDR3 DNA. D genes are given only for firm matches. Expanded clones are given a class, and other clones once, few, many or no size at all.

d_call: .
j_call: TRBJ2-7
clone_size: once
v_call: TRBV18
cdr3_aa: CASSPSVGPGEQYF
cdr3_nt: TGTGCCAGCTCACCGTCCGTTGGGCCCGGTGAGCAGTACTTC

d_call: TRBD1
j_call: TRBJ2-5
clone_size: .
v_call: TRBV6-5
cdr3_aa: CASSRGNQETQYF
cdr3_nt: TGTGCCAGCAGCAGGGGGAACCAAGAGACCCAGTACTTC

d_call: .
j_call: TRBJ2-4
clone_size: .
v_call: TRBV6-5
cdr3_aa: CASSVIEARDQYF
cdr3_nt: TGTGCCAGCTCCGTAATTGAGGCGAGGGATCAGTACTTC

d_call: .
j_call: TRBJ1-2
clone_size: .
v_call: TRBV29-1
cdr3_aa: CSVLDVDSFYGYTF
cdr3_nt: TGCAGCGTACTAGATGTCGACAGCTTCTATGGCTACACCTTC

d_call: .
j_call: TRBJ2-7
clone_size: .
v_call: TRBV7-7
cdr3_aa: CASSVDMDTEQYF
cdr3_nt: TGTGCCAGCAGCGTCGATATGGACACCGAGCAGTACTTC

d_call: TRBD1
j_call: TRBJ1-1
clone_size: .
v_call: TRBV6-5
cdr3_aa: CASSYGTETEAFF
cdr3_nt: TGTGCCAGCAGTTACGGGACAGAGACTGAAGCTTTCTTT

d_call: .
j_call: TRBJ2-5
clone_size: .
v_call: TRBV19
cdr3_aa: CASSIGAGLETQYF
cdr3_nt: TGTGCCAGTAGTATTGGGGCGGGGTTGGAGACCCAGTACTTC

d_call: .
j_call: TRBJ2-7
clone_size: .
v_call: TRBV19
cdr3_aa: CASSIVGSPYEQYF
cdr3_nt: TGTGCCAGTAGTATAGTAGGCAGTCCCTACGAGCAGTACTTC

d_call: TRBD1
j_call: TRBJ2-7
clone_size: .
v_call: TRBV7-9
cdr3_aa: CASSLGAGTGRYF
cdr3_nt: TGTGCCAGCAGCTTAGGGGCGGGGACAGGGCGCTACTTC

d_call: .
j_call: TRBJ1-1
clone_size: .
v_call: TRBV5-1
cdr3_aa: CASSLATPTEAFF
cdr3_nt: TGCGCCAGCAGCTTGGCAACGCCTACTGAAGCTTTCTTT

d_call: .
j_call: TRBJ2-1
clone_size: .
v_call: TRBV7-9
cdr3_aa: CASSRPLPGLPYNEQFF
cdr3_nt: TGTGCCAGCAGCCGTCCCCTTCCGGGGTTACCCTACAATGAGCAGTTCTTC

d_call: .
j_call: TRBJ1-1
clone_size: .
v_call: TRBV7-2
cdr3_aa: CASRYREITEAFF
cdr3_nt: TGTGCCAGCAGATACAGGGAAATCACTGAAGCTTTCTTT

d_call: .
j_call: TRBJ2-5
clone_size: .
v_call: TRBV18
cdr3_aa: CASSGPGDLFGETQYF
cdr3_nt: TGTGCCAGCTCAGGCCCAGGGGATTTGTTTGGAGAGACCCAGTACTTC

d_call: .
j_call: TRBJ2-5
clone_size: once
v_call: TRBV27
cdr3_aa: CASSLSDWASRETQYF
cdr3_nt: TGTGCCAGCAGTTTATCGGATTGGGCTAGCCGAGAGACCCAGTACTTC

d_call: .
j_call: TRBJ2-6
clone_size: .
v_call: TRBV3-1/TRBV3-2
cdr3_aa: CASSQERVMANVLTF
cdr3_nt: TGTGCCAGCAGCCAAGAGAGGGTAATGGCCAACGTCCTGACTTTC

d_call: .
j_call: TRBJ2-3
clone_size: .
v_call: TRBV5-6
cdr3_aa: CASSLVGASDTQYF
cdr3_nt: TGTGCCAGCAGCTTGGTAGGGGCTTCGGATACGCAGTATTTT

d_call: TRBD1
j_call: TRBJ2-7
clone_size: .
v_call: TRBV10-2
cdr3_aa: CASSLTGGQGHYEQYF
cdr3_nt: TGCGCCAGCAGTCTAACTGGGGGACAGGGCCACTACGAGCAGTACTTC

d_call: .
j_call: TRBJ1-1
clone_size: few
v_call: TRBV21-1
cdr3_aa: CASSKKEAEAFF
cdr3_nt: TGTGCCAGCAGCAAGAAGGAGGCTGAAGCTTTCTTT

d_call: .
j_call: TRBJ1-2
clone_size: .
v_call: TRBV14
cdr3_aa: CASSHLDSLSYGYTF
cdr3_nt: TGTGCCAGCAGCCACCTTGACAGTTTAAGCTATGGCTACACCTTC

d_call: .
j_call: TRBJ1-5
clone_size: .
v_call: TRBV19
cdr3_aa: CASSGSNQPQHF
cdr3_nt: TGTGCCAGTAGTGGGAGCAATCAGCCCCAGCATTTT

d_call: .
j_call: TRBJ1-1
clone_size: .
v_call: TRBV2
cdr3_aa: CASTGQPNTEAFF
cdr3_nt: TGTGCCAGCACTGGACAGCCGAACACTGAAGCTTTCTTT

d_call: TRBD1
j_call: TRBJ1-1
clone_size: .
v_call: TRBV6-5
cdr3_aa: CASAAGGGRSTEAFF
cdr3_nt: TGTGCCAGCGCCGCAGGGGGCGGACGGAGCACTGAAGCTTTCTTT

d_call: .
j_call: TRBJ2-2
clone_size: .
v_call: TRBV5-1
cdr3_aa: CASSPRVTDTGELFF
cdr3_nt: TGCGCCAGCAGCCCCCGGGTAACAGACACCGGGGAGCTGTTTTTT

d_call: TRBD1
j_call: TRBJ1-6
clone_size: .
v_call: TRBV11-2
cdr3_aa: CASSLALGQSSPLHF
cdr3_nt: TGTGCCAGCAGCTTAGCCCTGGGACAGTCCTCACCCCTCCACTTT

d_call: TRBD2
j_call: TRBJ2-5
clone_size: .
v_call: TRBV10-2
cdr3_aa: CASRGLLGLAGEGETQYF
cdr3_nt: TGCGCCAGCCGGGGTCTTCTCGGACTAGCGGGAGAGGGTGAGACCCAGTACTTC

d_call: .
j_call: TRBJ2-7
clone_size: .
v_call: TRBV7-2
cdr3_aa: CASSLEGGPYEQYF
cdr3_nt: TGTGCCAGCAGCTTAGAGGGCGGACCCTACGAGCAGTACTTC

d_call: .
j_call: TRBJ2-2
clone_size: few
v_call: TRBV15
cdr3_aa: CATIVGGESGELFF
cdr3_nt: TGTGCCACCATCGTTGGAGGGGAATCCGGGGAGCTGTTTTTT

d_call: .
j_call: TRBJ2-3
clone_size: .
v_call: TRBV4-1
cdr3_aa: CASSQPWVAVTTTQYF
cdr3_nt: TGCGCCAGCAGCCAACCCTGGGTGGCAGTTACCACCACGCAGTATTTT

d_call: TRBD1
j_call: TRBJ2-5
clone_size: .
v_call: TRBV14
cdr3_aa: CASSQLGQGYETQYF
cdr3_nt: TGTGCCAGCAGCCAATTGGGACAGGGATATGAGACCCAGTACTTC

d_call: TRBD2
j_call: TRBJ2-3
clone_size: .
v_call: TRBV19
cdr3_aa: CASSIVGGGRAKSTDTQYF
cdr3_nt: TGTGCCAGTAGTATAGTAGGCGGCGGGAGGGCCAAGAGCACAGATACGCAGTATTTT

d_call: .
j_call: TRBJ1-1
clone_size: few
v_call: TRBV6-5
cdr3_aa: CASSSPGTEAFF
cdr3_nt: TGTGCCAGCAGTTCACCGGGTACTGAAGCTTTCTTT

d_call: TRBD1
j_call: TRBJ1-1
clone_size: .
v_call: TRBV11-3
cdr3_aa: CASSLRQGDTEAFF
cdr3_nt: TGTGCCAGCAGCTTGAGACAGGGAGACACTGAAGCTTTCTTT

d_call: TRBD1
j_call: TRBJ1-5
clone_size: .
v_call: TRBV10-3
cdr3_aa: CAISEAGGDQPQHF
cdr3_nt: TGTGCCATCAGTGAGGCAGGGGGGGATCAGCCCCAGCATTTT

d_call: TRBD2
j_call: TRBJ2-7
clone_size: .
v_call: TRBV4-1
cdr3_aa: CASSHSTGTRGYEQYF
cdr3_nt: TGCGCCAGCAGCCATTCCACCGGGACTAGAGGATACGAGCAGTACTTC

d_call: .
j_call: TRBJ1-1
clone_size: .
v_call: TRBV29-1
cdr3_aa: CSVKAGTNEAFF
cdr3_nt: TGCAGCGTAAAAGCCGGGACAAACGAAGCTTTCTTT

d_call: .
j_call: TRBJ1-4
clone_size: .
v_call: TRBV10-2
cdr3_aa: CASSETNQGANEKLFF
cdr3_nt: TGCGCCAGCAGTGAGACGAACCAAGGAGCTAATGAAAAACTGTTTTTT

d_call: .
j_call: TRBJ2-7
clone_size: .
v_call: TRBV30
cdr3_aa: CALTASSYEQYF
cdr3_nt: TGTGCTTTAACGGCAAGCTCCTACGAGCAGTACTTC

d_call: .
j_call: TRBJ1-1
clone_size: .
v_call: TRBV7-9
cdr3_aa: CASSSQGVETEAFF
cdr3_nt: TGTGCCAGCAGCTCCCAGGGAGTGGAAACTGAAGCTTTCTTT

d_call: .
j_call: TRBJ2-7
clone_size: .
v_call: TRBV5-1
cdr3_aa: CASSVALEQYF
cdr3_nt: TGCGCCAGCAGCGTCGCACTCGAGCAGTACTTC

d_call: .
j_call: TRBJ2-4
clone_size: .
v_call: TRBV6-1
cdr3_aa: CASSELIGNIQYF
cdr3_nt: TGTGCCAGCAGTGAACTGATCGGAAACATTCAGTACTTC

d_call: .
j_call: TRBJ1-5
clone_size: .
v_call: TRBV3-1/TRBV3-2
cdr3_aa: CASSQAGNQPQHF
cdr3_nt: TGTGCCAGCAGCCAAGCGGGAAATCAGCCCCAGCATTTT